These 2 T cell receptor beta chains originate from one sample sequenced in a study of T cells after posttransplantation cyclophosphamide. Methotrexate plus calcineurin inhibitor accompanied controls' myeloablative marrow transplants; sampling was 1 year later. Generated by immunoSEQ multiplex PCR, the TCRdb table keeps only in-frame clones and is missing some. The sample lists 21,000 or so clones, about 86% occurring once. The input for sequencing was PBMCs, taken approximately 360 days after allogeneic stem cell transplant with calcineurin inhibitor and methotrexate. The receptors here all came from a female patient between 30 and 40 years old who received an allogeneic stem cell transplant from an unrelated donor, was CMV-positive, and had acute and chronic GVHD. A share of the T cells may be of graft donor origin.

The rearrangement links TRBV28 to TRBJ1-5; a possible D gene is TRBD1 (6 bases). With 4 bases removed from V and 0 bases from J, the gap between germline ends came to 13 bases. The length of the CDR3 is 16 residues. Germline CDR1 reads MDHEN; CDR2 reads SYDVKM. The CDR3 region is CASSWTQGTSNQPQHF. CDR3 bases: TGTGCCAGCAGTTGGACGCAGGGGACTAGCAATCAGCCCCAGCATTTT. Complete variable domain (other parts from reference TRBV28 and TRBJ1-5): DVKVTQSSRYLVKRTGEKVFLECVQDMDHENMFWYRQDPGLGLRLIYFSYDVKMKEKGDIPEGYSVSREKKERFSLILESASTNQTSMYLCASSWTQGTSNQPQHFGDGTRLSIL.

The V and J genes are TRBV6-6 and TRBJ2-1, with 13 positions matching TRBD2. J gave up 10 bases and V 7 bases, and 13 bases lay outside the gene matches. This CDR3 is 16 amino acids long. Per the germline V gene, CDR1 is MNHNY and CDR2 is SVGAGI (reference sequence). The CDR3 loop is CASNTGQTSGGLEQFF. The CDR3 coding sequence is TGTGCCAGCAACACCGGGCAGACTAGCGGGGGGCTGGAGCAGTTCTTC.